This TCR beta chain was sequenced for a study of blood T cell repertoires in COVID-19. The study assigned cohorts using participant-reported clinical history. Two negative PCRs, clearance, or symptom resolution had been documented for recovered Cohort 3 donors. Germline V gene lookup returns CDR1 SGDLS and CDR2 YYNGEE. The V end lost 3 bases, the J end lost 1 base, and 7 bases lay between the germline ends. The length of the CDR3 is 14 residues. The assay was immunoSEQ multiplex PCR, and TCRdb's table has in-frame clones only and misses some. The data show roughly 190,000 clones, with 70% to 90% seen just once and 0.7% to 0.9% held by the top ten.

The chain employs TRBV9 and TRBJ2-2; the D gene is possibly TRBD1 (5 bases). This sequence originates from a woman younger than 30 who had recovered from COVID-19. Sequences were obtained from PBMCs or T cells enriched from blood (not recorded which). CDR3 region: CASSEGLNTGELFF. CDR3 nucleotides: TGTGCCAGCAGCGAGGGGCTGAACACCGGGGAGCTGTTTTTT.